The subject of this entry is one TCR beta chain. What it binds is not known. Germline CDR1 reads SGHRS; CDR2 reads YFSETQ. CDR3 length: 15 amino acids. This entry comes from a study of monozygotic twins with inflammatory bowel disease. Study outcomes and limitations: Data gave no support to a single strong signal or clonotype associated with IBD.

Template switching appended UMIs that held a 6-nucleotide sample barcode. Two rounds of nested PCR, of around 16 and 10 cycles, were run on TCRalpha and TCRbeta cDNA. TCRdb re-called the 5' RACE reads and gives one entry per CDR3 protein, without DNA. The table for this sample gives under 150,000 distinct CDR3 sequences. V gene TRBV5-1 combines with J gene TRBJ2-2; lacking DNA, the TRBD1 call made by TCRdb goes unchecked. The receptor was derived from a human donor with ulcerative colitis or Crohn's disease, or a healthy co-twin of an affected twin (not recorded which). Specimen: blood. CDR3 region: CASNTGGTHTGELFF. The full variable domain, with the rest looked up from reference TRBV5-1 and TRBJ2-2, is KAGVTQTPRYLIKTRGQQVTLSCSPISGHRSVSWYQQTPGQGLQFLFEYFSETQRNKGNFPGRFSGRQFSNSRSEMNVSTLELGDSALYLCASNTGGTHTGELFFGEGSRLTVL.